These 20 T cell receptor beta chains originate from one sample sequenced in a study of T cells in women clearing cervical HPV infection (dated by TCRdb to the late 2010s). Library preparation used the immunoSEQ multiplex PCR assay. The immuneACCESS repertoire file appears here via TCRdb, limited to in-frame rearrangements. These files lack a portion of the clones; in checked studies, under half of the deficit traces to unresolved V genes, and the cause of the others is not known. This sample's listing comprises 30,000 to 35,000 clones. The leading ten clones occupy 1.6% of the sample. The sequenced sample consisted of blood buffy coat. Receptors were obtained from a woman aged 18-69 years with a cervical HPV16 infection that either progressed to CIN3+ or cleared (not recorded which).

A note on this clone: The read terminates 3 residues before the CDR3 end, so the remaining end is supplied by the germline J gene. The gene calls are TRBV7-6 and TRBJ2-3, with 9 bases fitting TRBD2. Germline CDR1 reads SGHVS; CDR2 reads FNYEAQ. This CDR3 comprises 13 residues. The chain's CDR3 is CASSGTSRETQYF. CDR3 DNA, as far as it was read: TGTGCCAGCAGCGGGACTAGCCGGGAGACG.

A remark on this clone: The read ends 3 residues before the CDR3 terminus; that terminus is restored from the germline J gene. V and J are TRBV18 and TRBJ2-3; TRBD1 matches at 7 bases. This CDR3 comprises 13 residues. V trimming: 6 bases; J trimming: 5 bases; junction bases outside the gene matches: 5. CDR1 and CDR2 (germline): KGHSH, LQKENI. The CDR3 bases that were read are TGTGCCAGCTCCGCCGACAGGGAAGATACG. Amino acids: CASSADREDT. The whole CDR3 region reads CASSADREDTQYF.

Notes on this clone: The CDR3 end falls 3 residues outside the read, so it is completed with the germline J gene. The chain uses TRBV28 and TRBJ2-7; a possible D gene is TRBD1 (5 bases). The germline V and J ends were trimmed by 1 base and 1 base, with 5 bases remaining between them. The germline CDR1 and CDR2 sequences are MDHEN and SYDVKM. The CDR3 sequence is 13 residues long. CDR3 bases read: TGTGCCAGCAGTTTATACAGGTCCTACGAG. Amino acids: CASSLYRSYE. The whole CDR3 protein reads CASSLYRSYEQYF. Using reference TRBV28 and TRBJ2-7 for the parts outside the CDR3, the full variable domain is DVKVTQSSRYLVKRTGEKVFLECVQDMDHENMFWYRQDPGLGLRLIYFSYDVKMKEKGDIPEGYSVSREKKERFSLILESASTNQTSMYLCASSLYRSYEQYFGPGTRLTVT.

As to this clone: The read halts 3 residues ahead of the CDR3 end, with the missing end drawn from the germline J gene. V is TRBV6-1 and J is TRBJ2-2; D possibly corresponds to TRBD1 (5 bases). In germline, CDR1 is MNHNS, CDR2 SASEGT. There are 15 residues in the CDR3. The part of the CDR3 DNA that was read is TGTGCCAGCAGTGAAGCAGGGGTTTTAAATGAAAAG. This sequence encodes CASSEAGVLNEK. The whole CDR3 protein reads CASSEAGVLNEKLFF.

Turning to this clone: The CDR3 end lies 3 residues beyond the end of the read and is filled in from the germline J gene. This chain joins TRBV18 and TRBJ1-4; the D is unclear. V lost 6 bases and J 5 bases, leaving 16 bases between the germline ends. CDR1 and CDR2 from the germline V gene are KGHSH and LQKENI. The CDR3 is 15 amino acids. The covered CDR3 bases are TGTGCCAGCTCGCGGGATTCGGGTTGGAATGAAAAA. It encodes CASSRDSGWNEK. The complete CDR3 sequence is CASSRDSGWNEKLFF.

In regard to this clone: Read data end 3 residues before the CDR3 end; the end is taken from the germline J gene. V is TRBV20-1 and J is TRBJ1-2; D is perhaps TRBD1 (5 bases). The ends were cut back, 6 bases at V and 3 bases at J, with 23 bases in the middle. The CDR3 runs to 16 residues. Germline CDR1 is DFQATT and CDR2 is SNEGSKA (reference sequence). CDR3 amino acids: CSARRQLTFSDYGYTF. The CDR3 bases that were read are TGCAGTGCGAGAAGACAGTTAACATTTTCGGACTATGGC.

About this clone itself: The CDR3 end falls 3 residues outside the read, so it is completed with the germline J gene. V and J are TRBV11-3 and TRBJ2-3; 8 bases are shared with TRBD1. V lost 7 bases to trimming and J lost 2 bases; unmatched junction nucleotides: 8. The CDR3 has 15 residues. Per germline, CDR1 SGHNT and CDR2 YENEEA. The chain's CDR3 is CASILTGADTDTQYF. The covered CDR3 bases are TGTGCCAGCATCCTGACAGGGGCGGACACAGATACG. The full variable domain, in which reference TRBV11-3 and TRBJ2-3 provide the parts outside the CDR3, is EAGVVQSPRYKIIEKKQPVAFWCNPISGHNTLYWYLQNLGQGPELLIRYENEEAVDDSQLPKDRFSAERLKGVDSTLKIQPAELGDSAVYLCASILTGADTDTQYFGPGTRLTVL.

A remark on this clone: The read comes to an end 3 residues before the CDR3 does, leaving the germline J gene to fill in the end. The chain recombines TRBV2 with TRBJ2-7, with 10 nucleotides matching TRBD2. This CDR3 is built from 14 residues. Trimming cost V 2 bases and J 6 bases; bases outside gene matches: 4. CDR1 is SNHLY and CDR2 is FYNNEI in the germline V gene. The sequenced CDR3 bases are TGTGCCAGCAGTGAAATACTAGCGGGGCGCGAG. This sequence encodes CASSEILAGRE. The CDR3 in full is CASSEILAGREQYF.

A remark on this clone: The read comes to an end 3 residues before the CDR3 does, leaving the germline J gene to fill in the end. The genes are TRBV11-2 and TRBJ2-2; TRBD1 matches at 7 bases. CDR1 is SGHAT and CDR2 is FQNNGV in the germline V gene. The ends lost 6 bases at V and 1 base at J; junction bases unmatched: 5. The length of the CDR3 is 15 residues. The CDR3 spells CASSLRTGNTGELFF. Partial CDR3 DNA: TGTGCCAGCAGTTTAAGGACAGGGAACACCGGGGAG.

A note on this clone: Read coverage stops 3 residues before the CDR3 terminus; the germline J gene supplies the remainder. The chain couples TRBV29-1 to TRBJ2-3, with TRBD2 matching 7 bases. This CDR3 is 14 amino acids long. From germline, CDR1 is SQVTM and CDR2 ANQGSEA. This CDR3 reads CSVDWGLPQETQYF. The DNA read from the CDR3 is TGCAGCGTTGATTGGGGACTACCTCAAGAGACG.

Comments on this clone: The observed sequence ends 3 residues before the CDR3 terminus, with the missing tail filled in from the germline J gene. The rearrangement joins TRBV19 to TRBJ1-4; TRBD1 agrees at 9 bases. V lost 5 bases, J lost 8 bases, and 3 bases stayed unmatched. In germline, CDR1 is LNHDA, CDR2 SQIVND (reference sequence). CDR3 size: 13 residues. This CDR3 reads CASSGTGSEKLFF. The CDR3 bases that were read are TGTGCCAGTAGTGGGACAGGGAGCGAAAAA. Filled out from reference TRBV19 and TRBJ1-4, the complete variable domain reads DGGITQSPKYLFRKEGQNVTLSCEQNLNHDAMYWYRQDPGQGLRLIYYSQIVNDFQKGDIAEGYSVSREKKESFPLTVTSAQKNPTAFYLCASSGTGSEKLFFGSGTQLSVL.

In regard to this clone: With the read ending 3 residues before the CDR3 end, the germline J gene is used to fill in that end. The chain employs TRBV20-1 and TRBJ2-3, with TRBD2 matching 8 bases. V lost 7 bases, J lost 3 bases, and 9 bases stayed unmatched. The CDR3 has 14 amino acids. Germline CDR1 DFQATT, CDR2 SNEGSKA (reference sequence). The sequenced part of the CDR3 DNA is TGCAGTGGCCTCCCCCGCGGGAGGACAGATACG. Its protein is CSGLPRGRTDT. The full CDR3 sequence reads CSGLPRGRTDTQYF.

On this clone: Read coverage stops 3 residues before the CDR3 terminus; the germline J gene supplies the remainder. V usage is TRBV20-1 and J usage is TRBJ1-2; tentative D call: TRBD1 (6 bases). In germline, CDR1 is DFQATT, CDR2 SNEGSKA (reference sequence). The CDR3 is 10 residues long. Here the CDR3 reads CSAWTDTYTF. The part of the CDR3 DNA that was read is TGCAGTGCTTGGACAGATACC.

A remark on this clone: The read stops 3 residues short of the end of the CDR3; the missing end is completed from the germline J gene. The chain employs TRBV5-6 and TRBJ1-2, with D maybe TRBD1 (6 bases). Trimming took 4 bases from V and 6 from J, leaving 13 bases between them. CDR3 length equals 13 residues. Looked up from germline, CDR1 is SGHDT and CDR2 is YYEEEE. The CDR3 loop is CASSLRGVNGYTF. CDR3 DNA (partial): TGTGCCAGCAGCCTCAGGGGAGTAAATGGC.

Concerning this clone: Sequence at one end of the junction differs from germline and may be a read error. The CDR3 goes on 3 residues after the read ends, and that part is filled in from the germline J gene. V and J are TRBV5-1 and TRBJ2-3, with 7 bases fitting TRBD2. Germline V lookup: CDR1 SGHRS, CDR2 YFSETQ. The CDR3 covers 15 residues. Partial CDR3 DNA: TGCGCCAGCAGCTTGAGTCCCGGGACTACAGAGACG. Protein sequence: CASSLSPGTTET. The full CDR3 sequence reads CASSLSPGTTETQYF.

Remarks on this clone: The read finishes 3 residues shy of the CDR3 end, and the germline J gene is used to complete it. J is TRBJ1-2 and V is TRBV7-9; no definite D call. This CDR3 region has 15 residues. Germline V gene sequence: CDR1 SEHNR, CDR2 FQNEAQ (reference sequence). The DNA read from the CDR3 is TGTGCCAGCAGCCAACTAGCGGGCCCCACAGATACC. It specifies CASSQLAGPTDT. In full, the CDR3 reads CASSQLAGPTDTYTF.

Concerning this clone: The DNA ends 3 residues before the CDR3 does, and the rest of the CDR3 is filled in from the germline J gene. The sample holds other DNA sequences that translate to the same CDR3. The chain recombines TRBV2 with TRBJ1-2, with TRBD1 identical over 9 bases. CDR1 is SNHLY, CDR2 FYNNEI, per germline. This CDR3 comprises 15 residues. The junction had 7 bases not matched to a gene; V was cut back by 3 bases and J by 5 bases. CDR3 DNA (partial): TGTGCCAGCAGTGAGGGGACAGGGTCATTATATGGC. This gives the protein CASSEGTGSLYG. The complete CDR3 sequence is CASSEGTGSLYGYTF.

With respect to this clone: With the read ending 3 residues before the CDR3 end, the germline J gene is used to fill in that end. V gene TRBV11-2 combines with J gene TRBJ1-6, with 7 bases that match TRBD1. This CDR3 spans 14 amino acids. The V gene end was trimmed by 5 bases and the J gene end by 7 bases; junction bases not matched to a gene: 5. Germline CDR1 SGHAT, CDR2 FQNNGV. Partial CDR3 DNA: TGTGCCAGCAGCGTCGACAGGGTGAATTCACCC. It specifies CASSVDRVNSP. From start to end, the CDR3 is CASSVDRVNSPLHF.

To note about this clone: The read comes to an end 3 residues before the CDR3 does, leaving the germline J gene to fill in the end. V gene TRBV7-2 combines with J gene TRBJ2-1; D possibly corresponds to TRBD1 (6 bases). Germline V gene data show CDR1 as SGHTA and CDR2 as FQGNSA. The CDR3 consists of 17 residues. The V gene lost 0 bases and the J gene lost 8 bases, with 20 bases spanning the gap. CDR3 DNA, as far as it was read: TGTGCCAGCAGCTTAGCGCTACTGGGGGCCCAGGGACATGAG. This codes for CASSLALLGAQGHE. The entire CDR3 protein is CASSLALLGAQGHEQFF.

A word on this clone: The DNA ends 3 residues before the CDR3 does, and the rest of the CDR3 is filled in from the germline J gene. This chain joins TRBV7-2 and TRBJ1-5; TRBD1 matches 7 bases. The V gene's germline CDR1 is SGHTA and CDR2 FQGNSA. V shed 2 bases and J 7 bases; nucleotides not matched to a gene: 5. CDR3 length equals 14 residues. The CDR3 here is CASSLRGLHQPQHF. The part of the CDR3 DNA that was read is TGTGCCAGCAGCTTAAGGGGGCTTCACCAGCCC.